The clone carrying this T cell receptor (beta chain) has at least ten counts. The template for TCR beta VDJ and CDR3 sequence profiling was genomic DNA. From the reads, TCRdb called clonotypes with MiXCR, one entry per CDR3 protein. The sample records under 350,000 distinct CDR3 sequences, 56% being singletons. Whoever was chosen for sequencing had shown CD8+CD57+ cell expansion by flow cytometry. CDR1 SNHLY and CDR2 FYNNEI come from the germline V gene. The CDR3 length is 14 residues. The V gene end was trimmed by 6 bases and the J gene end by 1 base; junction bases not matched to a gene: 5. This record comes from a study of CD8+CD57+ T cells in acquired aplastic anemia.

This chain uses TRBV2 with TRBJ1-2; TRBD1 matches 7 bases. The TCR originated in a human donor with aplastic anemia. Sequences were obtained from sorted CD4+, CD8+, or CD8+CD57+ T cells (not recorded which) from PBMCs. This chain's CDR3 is CASRTDRFNYGYTF. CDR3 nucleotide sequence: TGTGCCAGCAGGACGGACAGGTTTAACTATGGCTACACCTTC.